Listed below are T cell receptor beta chains from one sample, sequenced in a study of blood T cells in healthy people across ages. One entry per CDR3 protein results from TCRdb running MiXCR on the 5' RACE reads. The data show 1 million to 1.2 million distinct CDR3 sequences, roughly two fifths seen once. The material sequenced was blood. The receptors were gathered from a young man in good health. CDR3s include the opening cysteine and the closing phenylalanine or tryptophan. The order of the fields is CDR3 protein, CDR3 DNA, V gene, clone size, D gene, J gene. D genes are given only for firm matches. Some rows mark clone size as missing; the rest say once, few, many or name a class of expanded clone.

CASSLPMGVLSYNEQFF,TGTGCCAGCAGCTTGCCCATGGGCGTCCTATCCTACAATGAGCAGTTCTTC,TRBV28,-,-,TRBJ2-1
CASSRGLIGYTF,TGTGCCAGCAGCCGAGGGCTGATCGGCTACACCTTC,TRBV4-2,-,-,TRBJ1-2
CASSRGTSGGPGTQYF,TGTGCCAGCAGCCGAGGGACTAGCGGCGGACCCGGGACCCAGTACTTC,TRBV6-5,-,TRBD2,TRBJ2-5
CASSSSPHKQFF,TGTGCCAGCAGCTCATCCCCGCATAAGCAGTTCTTC,TRBV11-1,-,-,TRBJ2-1
CSARLTGPTDTQYF,TGCAGTGCTAGATTGACAGGGCCCACAGATACGCAGTATTTT,TRBV20-1,few,TRBD1,TRBJ2-3
CASSLGTPTEAFF,TGTGCCAGCAGCTTAGGGACACCCACTGAAGCTTTCTTT,TRBV7-9,-,-,TRBJ1-1
CASSDLGGETPYEQYF,TGTGCCAGCAGTGATCTGGGCGGGGAGACGCCCTACGAGCAGTACTTC,TRBV2,-,-,TRBJ2-7
CSAQDSGTNYGYTF,TGCAGTGCCCAGGACAGTGGGACTAACTATGGCTACACCTTC,TRBV20-1,-,-,TRBJ1-2
CASSPSGLEGYTF,TGTGCCAGCAGCCCTTCGGGACTTGAAGGCTACACCTTC,TRBV28,-,-,TRBJ1-2
CASSPEAATNEKLFF,TGTGCCAGCAGCCCCGAGGCGGCAACTAATGAAAAACTGTTTTTT,TRBV11-2,-,-,TRBJ1-4
CASSMTIDTQYF,TGTGCCAGTAGTATGACGATCGATACGCAGTATTTT,TRBV19,few,-,TRBJ2-3
CSAPVPGSYEQYF,TGCAGTGCACCGGTACCGGGCTCCTACGAGCAGTACTTC,TRBV20-1,-,-,TRBJ2-7
CASSLEVSRDEQYF,TGTGCCAGCAGTTTAGAAGTATCACGGGATGAGCAGTACTTC,TRBV28,-,-,TRBJ2-5
CASSLGAPHNEQFF,TGTGCCAGCAGCTTGGGGGCCCCCCACAATGAGCAGTTCTTC,TRBV7-3,-,-,TRBJ2-1
CAGTTPRGNYGYTF,TGTGCCGGCACGACTCCCAGGGGAAACTATGGCTACACCTTC,TRBV7-2,-,-,TRBJ1-2
CSARGGQGAGIQYF,TGCAGTGCTAGAGGGGGGCAGGGGGCTGGCATTCAGTACTTC,TRBV20-1,-,TRBD1,TRBJ2-4
CASSQVVRNNYGYTF,TGCGCCAGCAGCCAAGTGGTCAGGAATAACTATGGCTACACCTTC,TRBV4-1,few,-,TRBJ1-2
CSVLDRTYEQYF,TGCAGCGTTCTGGACAGAACCTACGAGCAGTACTTC,TRBV29-1,few,-,TRBJ2-7
CASSHPSNTEAFF,TGTGCCAGCAGCCATCCCTCGAACACTGAAGCTTTCTTT,TRBV4-2,once,-,TRBJ1-1
CASRGRQQNQPQHF,TGTGCCAGCAGGGGTAGACAGCAGAATCAGCCCCAGCATTTT,TRBV6-6,-,-,TRBJ1-5
CASSTRTVGDTEAFF,TGCGCCAGCAGCACCCGGACAGTTGGGGACACTGAAGCTTTCTTT,TRBV4-3,few,-,TRBJ1-1
CASSLRPGGTDTQYF,TGTGCCAGCAGCTTACGTCCGGGGGGCACAGATACGCAGTATTTT,TRBV7-2,few,-,TRBJ2-3
CASTHRRDTEAFF,TGTGCCAGCACTCATCGACGGGACACTGAAGCTTTCTTT,TRBV6-2/TRBV6-3,-,-,TRBJ1-1
CASRNRAPGADTKYF,TGTGCCAGCAGAAACAGGGCCCCAGGGGCAGATACGAAGTATTTT,TRBV6-5,-,-,TRBJ2-3
CSARSGGGHEQYF,TGCAGTGCTAGATCCGGGGGAGGGCACGAGCAGTACTTC,TRBV20-1,-,TRBD2,TRBJ2-7
CASSYPGTNNYGYTF,TGTGCCAGCAGTTACCCAGGCACTAATAACTATGGCTACACCTTC,TRBV6-6,-,-,TRBJ1-2
CASSSARDTFTDTQYF,TGTGCCAGTAGTTCCGCCCGGGACACCTTCACAGATACGCAGTATTTT,TRBV19,few,-,TRBJ2-3